Shown below are 32 T cell receptor beta chains from a single sample sequenced in a study of shared clonotypes between healthy human individuals. The table came from immunoSEQ multiplex PCR; TCRdb's copy has only in-frame clones and leaves some out. The table includes approximately 600,000 clones, roughly 95% detected once. Naive CD8 isolation took CD45RO-negative cells positively selected for CCR7 and excluded terminally differentiated effector memory CD45RA+ cells. What was sequenced was naive CD8+ T cells sorted from blood. The receptors stem from a woman aged 30 to 39 in good health.

The chain couples TRBV28 to TRBJ2-7, with D possibly TRBD2 on 5 matching bases. Per the germline V gene, CDR1 is MDHEN and CDR2 is SYDVKM. CDR3 size: 16 residues. V lost 3 bases and J lost 2, with 17 bases in between. As DNA, the CDR3 is TGTGCCAGCAGTTTGTTTAGAGGACTGGTTGCCTACGAGCAGTACTTC. Protein product: CASSLFRGLVAYEQYF.

This chain uses TRBV10-2 with TRBJ2-7, with TRBD1 as a possible D gene (6 bases). The V gene's germline CDR1 is WSHSY and CDR2 SAAADI. Trimming removed 6 bases from V and 4 bases from J, with 7 bases in between. This CDR3 is 11 amino acids long. The CDR3 bases are TGCGCCAGCAGGACAGGTTACGAGCAGTACTTC. It encodes CASRTGYEQYF.

The chain recombines TRBV6-5 with TRBJ2-7; 8 positions agree with TRBD2. The V gene's germline CDR1 is MNHEY and CDR2 SVGAGI. This CDR3 is 16 amino acids long. With V trimmed by 0 bases and J by 5 bases, 9 bases remained unmatched. The CDR3 nucleotides read TGTGCCAGCAGTTACTCGGTCAGCGGGAGTGCCCACGAGCAGTACTTC. It yields the protein CASSYSVSGSAHEQYF.

This rearrangement joins TRBV28 to TRBJ2-7; the match to TRBD2 covers 7 bases. J was trimmed by 3 bases and V by 5 bases; bases with no gene match: 10. Germline V gives CDR1 MDHEN, CDR2 SYDVKM. CDR3 length: 15 residues. The CDR3: CASSPSGLEIYEQYF. DNA for the CDR3: TGTGCCAGCAGTCCCTCCGGACTAGAAATCTACGAGCAGTACTTC. Full variable domain (rest looked up from reference TRBV28 and TRBJ2-7): DVKVTQSSRYLVKRTGEKVFLECVQDMDHENMFWYRQDPGLGLRLIYFSYDVKMKEKGDIPEGYSVSREKKERFSLILESASTNQTSMYLCASSPSGLEIYEQYFGPGTRLTVT.

The J gene is TRBJ2-1, the V gene TRBV28; the D is unclear. V was pared by 2 bases and J by 5 bases, with 7 bases between. The CDR3 has 13 amino acids. Germline V gene lookup returns CDR1 MDHEN and CDR2 SYDVKM. CDR3 nucleotides: TGTGCCAGCAGTTTAGGCGAAAACAATGAGCAGTTCTTC. It encodes CASSLGENNEQFF.

The CDR3 coding sequence is TGCAGCGTTGAATTTAGGGCTAGCGGTTCCTACGAGCAGTACTTC. Encoded protein: CSVEFRASGSYEQYF. V gene TRBV29-1 combines with J gene TRBJ2-5, with TRBD2 matching over 7 bases. The tail of the sequence fits TRBJ2-7 better, so the J call may be wrong. Germline V gene sequence: CDR1 SQVTM, CDR2 ANQGSEA. The CDR3 spans 15 residues.

The rearrangement links TRBV5-1 to TRBJ2-7; tentative D call: TRBD2 (6 bases). Trimming left V 0 bases short and J 5 bases short, with 21 bases between. This CDR3 spans 17 amino acids. Germline CDR1 is SGHRS and CDR2 is YFSETQ. CDR3 coding DNA: TGCGCCAGCAGCTTGGGGCTGCGGGACCTCTTTAACCACGAGCAGTACTTC. The encoded protein is CASSLGLRDLFNHEQYF.

The CDR3 reads CASSQGPAGGYEQYF. DNA for the CDR3: TGCGCCAGCAGCCAAGGGCCAGCGGGAGGTTACGAGCAGTACTTC. The genes are TRBV4-1 and TRBJ2-5, with TRBD2 matching 9 bases. The assigned J gene may be wrong: the sequence end matches TRBJ2-7 better. CDR1 and CDR2 from the germline V gene are MGHRA and YSYEKL. There are 15 residues in the CDR3.

This clone was detected once. The rearrangement joins TRBV28 to TRBJ1-5, with unresolved D. V lost 5 bases and J 2 bases, leaving 4 bases between the germline ends. The CDR3 spans 12 residues. The germline V gene has CDR1 MDHEN and CDR2 SYDVKM. The CDR3 DNA is TGTGCCAGCAGTGACGGCAATCAGCCCCAGCATTTT. It is translated as CASSDGNQPQHF. The entire variable domain, with the rest obtained from reference TRBV28 and TRBJ1-5, is as follows: DVKVTQSSRYLVKRTGEKVFLECVQDMDHENMFWYRQDPGLGLRLIYFSYDVKMKEKGDIPEGYSVSREKKERFSLILESASTNQTSMYLCASSDGNQPQHFGDGTRLSIL.

The DNA for the CDR3 is TGTGCCGTATCCGACGCAGGGGAGGACCCCTATACGCAGTATTTT. This sequence encodes CAVSDAGEDPYTQYF. This chain connects TRBV2 to TRBJ2-3; D assignment may be TRBD1 or TRBD2 (6 bases each). Between the trimmed V and J ends, which lost 11 bases and 7 bases, there was a span of 25 bases. Germline V lookup: CDR1 SNHLY, CDR2 FYNNEI. This CDR3 region has 15 residues.

The chain is built from TRBV9 and TRBJ1-2, with 10 bases identical to TRBD1. The length of the CDR3 is 18 residues. Germline-derived CDR1 and CDR2 are SGDLS and YYNGEE. With 3 bases clipped from V and 3 bases from J, the junction kept 14 bases outside the gene matches. The CDR3 DNA follows: TGTGCCAGCAGCGGAACCGGGACAGGGGTGAGAAGGCACTATGGCTACACCTTC. Protein sequence: CASSGTGTGVRRHYGYTF.

The chain joins TRBV27 to TRBJ1-1; 11 bases line up with TRBD1. Germline V gene data show CDR1 as MNHEY and CDR2 as SMNVEV (reference sequence). This CDR3 has 15 residues. V shed 7 bases, J shed 3 bases, and the junction held 7 bases outside the gene matches. CDR3 sequence (DNA): TGTGCCAGCACGGACAGGGGGCTGATGGACACTGAAGCTTTCTTT. It specifies CASTDRGLMDTEAFF.

Note on this clone: Compared with germline, one end of the junction differs, possibly owing to a read error. This chain joins TRBV27 and TRBJ2-7, with TRBD1 matching over 9 bases. The CDR3 loop spans 12 amino acids. Germline CDR1 MNHEY, CDR2 SMNVEV (reference sequence). The CDR3 coding sequence is TGTGCCAGCTCAAACGGTGGCGGGACAGGGCACTTC. Translating gives CASSNGGGTGHF.

The chain joins TRBV5-1 to TRBJ2-1; D may be TRBD2 (5 bases). V shed 0 bases and J shed 1 base, with 14 bases lying between them. Germline V CDR1 and CDR2: SGHRS, YFSETQ. The CDR3 totals 17 residues. This CDR3 reads CASSLGGLAGSYNEQFF. The CDR3 DNA reads TGCGCCAGCAGCTTGGGAGGGTTAGCAGGATCCTACAATGAGCAGTTCTTC.

This chain links TRBV6-5 with TRBJ2-7; D ambiguous. The CDR3 contains 13 residues. V shed 6 bases and J shed 3 bases, with 12 bases lying between them. Per the germline V gene, CDR1 is MNHEY and CDR2 is SVGAGI. Here the CDR3 reads CASSHTVLYEQYF. The CDR3 nucleotides read TGTGCCAGCAGCCACACCGTCCTCTACGAGCAGTACTTC.

The chain has TRBV6-5 and TRBJ1-5; D perhaps matches TRBD1 (5 bases). The CDR3 consists of 13 residues. The germline V and J ends were trimmed by 2 bases and 7 bases, with 9 bases remaining between them. Germline V lookup: CDR1 MNHEY, CDR2 SVGAGI. CDR3 in amino acids: CASSYGGGQPQHF. The CDR3, as DNA: TGTGCCAGCAGTTACGGGGGTGGCCAGCCCCAGCATTTT.

The CDR3 DNA reads TGCGCCAGCAGCCAATTGGGCGGGAGAACCGGGGAGCTGTTTTTT. This codes for CASSQLGGRTGELFF. The rearrangement links TRBV4-1 to TRBJ2-2; TRBD2 agrees at 7 bases. Unmatched junction bases numbered 5, after V lost 2 bases and J lost 5 bases. There are 15 residues in the CDR3. Germline V CDR1 and CDR2: MGHRA, YSYEKL.

The chain joins TRBV9 to TRBJ2-1; TRBD2 agrees at 13 bases. The CDR3 covers 14 residues. J was trimmed by 7 bases and V by 3 bases; bases with no gene match: 1. CDR1 is SGDLS and CDR2 is YYNGEE in the germline V gene. The CDR3 region is CASSGTSGGNEQFF. In DNA form, the CDR3 reads TGTGCCAGCAGCGGGACTAGCGGGGGTAATGAGCAGTTCTTC. The full variable domain, in which reference TRBV9 and TRBJ2-1 provide the parts outside the CDR3, is DSGVTQTPKHLITATGQRVTLRCSPRSGDLSVYWYQQSLDQGLQFLIQYYNGEERAKGNILERFSAQQFPDLHSELNLSSLELGDSALYFCASSGTSGGNEQFFGPGTRLTVL.

The chain couples TRBV7-2 to TRBJ2-3, with 7 bases aligning to TRBD2. Germline-derived CDR1 and CDR2 are SGHTA and FQGNSA. The J segment lost 2 bases and the V segment lost 1 base, leaving 9 bases of the junction unmatched. The CDR3 runs to 17 residues. The CDR3: CASSLERLAAHTDTQYF. In DNA, the CDR3 is TGTGCCAGCAGCTTAGAACGGCTAGCGGCCCACACAGATACGCAGTATTTT. The full variable domain, rest sourced from reference TRBV7-2 and TRBJ2-3, is GAGVSQSPSNKVTEKGKDVELRCDPISGHTALYWYRQSLGQGLEFLIYFQGNSAPDKSGLPSDRFSAERTGGSVSTLTIQRTQQEDSAVYLCASSLERLAAHTDTQYFGPGTRLTVL.

The chain combines TRBV7-8 with TRBJ2-1, with D possibly being TRBD2 (6 bases). V dropped 6 bases and J dropped 5 bases, with 11 bases sitting between them. This CDR3 is 13 amino acids long. The V gene's germline CDR1 is SGHVS and CDR2 FQNEAQ. In DNA, the CDR3 is TGTGCCAGCAGACTAGCTCGCAACAATGAGCAGTTCTTC. This translates into CASRLARNNEQFF. Filled out from reference TRBV7-8 and TRBJ2-1, the complete variable domain reads GAGVSQSPRYKVAKRGQDVALRCDPISGHVSLFWYQQALGQGPEFLTYFQNEAQLDKSGLPSDRFFAERPEGSVSTLKIQRTQQEDSAVYLCASRLARNNEQFFGPGTRLTVL.

The V and J genes are TRBV28 and TRBJ2-7; possibly TRBD1 for D (6 bases). The CDR3 consists of 15 residues. CDR1 is MDHEN and CDR2 is SYDVKM in the germline V gene. V was shortened by 3 bases and J by 6 bases, with 18 bases between the two germline ends. CDR3 DNA: TGTGCCAGCAGTTTCATCAGGGGTGGGGAACCCGAGCAGTACTTC. This translates into CASSFIRGGEPEQYF. Filled out from reference TRBV28 and TRBJ2-7, the complete variable domain reads DVKVTQSSRYLVKRTGEKVFLECVQDMDHENMFWYRQDPGLGLRLIYFSYDVKMKEKGDIPEGYSVSREKKERFSLILESASTNQTSMYLCASSFIRGGEPEQYFGPGTRLTVT.

The chain recombines TRBV2 with TRBJ2-1, with 8 bases matching TRBD2. The CDR3 loop spans 15 amino acids. With V trimmed by 11 bases and J by 5 bases, 14 bases remained unmatched. The V gene's germline CDR1 is SNHLY and CDR2 FYNNEI. CDR3 bases: TGTGCCTCACCTTGGAGCGAGCGGGAGAACAATGAGCAGTTCTTC. This sequence encodes CASPWSERENNEQFF.

V gene TRBV28 combines with J gene TRBJ1-3; 9 nucleotides line up with TRBD1. V lost 4 bases, J lost 3 bases, and 10 bases stayed unmatched. CDR1 and CDR2 from the germline V gene are MDHEN and SYDVKM. The CDR3 extends over 17 amino acids. This CDR3 is CASSSLRTGASGNTIYF. CDR3 DNA sequence: TGTGCCAGCAGTTCCCTTAGGACAGGGGCAAGTGGAAACACCATATATTTT. Full variable domain (remainder filled in from reference TRBV28 and TRBJ1-3): DVKVTQSSRYLVKRTGEKVFLECVQDMDHENMFWYRQDPGLGLRLIYFSYDVKMKEKGDIPEGYSVSREKKERFSLILESASTNQTSMYLCASSSLRTGASGNTIYFGEGSWLTVV.

The V and J genes are TRBV27 and TRBJ2-1; TRBD2 matches at 8 bases. This CDR3 is built from 16 residues. The V gene end was trimmed by 5 bases and the J gene end by 5 bases; junction bases not matched to a gene: 11. Looked up from germline, CDR1 is MNHEY and CDR2 is SMNVEV (reference sequence). The CDR3 here is CASSPREAGDNNEQFF. For the CDR3, the DNA is TGTGCCAGCAGTCCCCGGGAAGCGGGGGATAACAATGAGCAGTTCTTC.

The chain recombines TRBV10-1 with TRBJ2-1; TRBD2 matches at 8 bases. Germline-derived CDR1 and CDR2 are WNHNN and SYGVQD (reference sequence). The CDR3 is made up of 16 amino acids. Trimming at V came to 6 bases and at J to 0 bases, leaving 7 bases not matched to a gene. CDR3: CASSPSGTSSYNEQFF. The CDR3 DNA follows: TGCGCCAGCAGCCCCTCCGGGACTAGCTCCTACAATGAGCAGTTCTTC.

V and J are TRBV10-2 and TRBJ2-7, with a tentative D call TRBD1 (6 bases). V lost 5 bases, J lost 2 bases, and 13 bases lay in between. CDR1 is WSHSY, CDR2 SAAADI, per germline. This CDR3 contains 14 residues. The CDR3 DNA follows: TGCGCCAGCAGTCCCGACAGGTCCCCCTACGAGCAGTACTTC. Protein: CASSPDRSPYEQYF.

V is TRBV5-1 and J is TRBJ2-2; either TRBD1 or TRBD2 may fit D (5 bases each). Trimming took off 6 bases at V and 6 bases at J, with 18 bases between the two ends. Germline V gene lookup returns CDR1 SGHRS and CDR2 YFSETQ. The CDR3 consists of 15 residues. In DNA, the CDR3 is TGCGCCAGCACCGAGGGGCGAGGTTCGGCCGGGGAGCTGTTTTTT. Its protein is CASTEGRGSAGELFF.

The V call is TRBV28, the J call TRBJ2-1; D gene uncertain. Trimming removed 1 base from V and 3 bases from J, with 7 bases in between. This CDR3 comprises 14 residues. Germline-derived CDR1 and CDR2 are MDHEN and SYDVKM. CDR3 region: CASSLLPGYNEQFF. The CDR3 DNA reads as TGTGCCAGCAGTTTATTACCAGGCTACAATGAGCAGTTCTTC.

The rearrangement uses TRBV9 and TRBJ2-1, with a weak D call TRBD1 (7 bases). Trimming removed 4 bases at V and 4 bases at J, with 15 bases between. Looked up from germline, CDR1 is SGDLS and CDR2 is YYNGEE. This CDR3 is built from 15 residues. The CDR3 DNA follows: TGTGCCAGCAGCCCGGAGGGACAGCTATACAATGAGCAGTTCTTC. This gives the protein CASSPEGQLYNEQFF. Filled out from reference TRBV9 and TRBJ2-1, the complete variable domain reads DSGVTQTPKHLITATGQRVTLRCSPRSGDLSVYWYQQSLDQGLQFLIQYYNGEERAKGNILERFSAQQFPDLHSELNLSSLELGDSALYFCASSPEGQLYNEQFFGPGTRLTVL.

The CDR3 is CATEGTGANVLTF. In nucleotides, the CDR3 is TGTGCCACCGAGGGCACTGGGGCCAACGTCCTGACTTTC. J is TRBJ2-6 and V is TRBV7-6; weak D call: TRBD2 (5 bases). CDR3 size: 13 residues. V lost 10 bases, J lost 2 bases, and 9 bases lay in between. Germline CDR1 reads SGHVS; CDR2 reads FNYEAQ.

The chain couples TRBV4-2 to TRBJ1-6; TRBD1 matches 7 bases. The CDR3 is 12 amino acids. Looked up from germline, CDR1 is LGHNA and CDR2 is YNFKEQ. The ends lost 3 bases at V and 12 bases at J; junction bases unmatched: 2. In nucleotides, the CDR3 is TGTGCCAGCAGCCAGCCAGGGGGACCCCTCCACTTT. Translated, it gives CASSQPGGPLHF.

The CDR3 here is CASSGPMGGMSSYEQYF. The CDR3 bases are TGTGCCAGCAGCGGCCCTATGGGCGGGATGAGCTCCTACGAGCAGTACTTC. The chain couples TRBV9 to TRBJ2-7; TRBD2 might be the D (6 bases). Trimming took 3 bases from V and 0 from J, leaving 19 bases between them. Germline V gene lookup returns CDR1 SGDLS and CDR2 YYNGEE. The CDR3 totals 17 residues.